This is a list of T cell receptor beta chains from one sample in a study of T cells after yellow fever vaccination. TCRdb itself ran the 5' RACE reads through MiXCR, one entry per CDR3 protein. The table has about 500,000 distinct CDR3 sequences, roughly 17% seen once. The source material was PBMCs, sampled about 5 days after the first yellow fever vaccination. These receptors came from a man aged 18 to 30 who received the YFV17D yellow fever vaccine. Each CDR3 is given with its conserved first and last residue. The order of the fields is V gene, D gene, J gene, clone size, CDR3 DNA, CDR3 protein. The D gene is left open where the match is weak. Some rows mark clone size as missing; the rest say once, few, many or name a class of expanded clone.

TRBV7-9,NA,TRBJ2-1,few,TGTGCCAGCAGCTTATCTAGTGAGCAGTTCTTC,CASSLSSEQFF
TRBV5-1,NA,TRBJ1-1,few,TGCGCCAGCAGCTTGGGGGTCCCTTGGGGGAACACTGAAGCTTTCTTT,CASSLGVPWGNTEAFF
TRBV4-1,TRBD2,TRBJ2-5,NA,TGCGCCAGCAGCCAAGCCGCCAGGACTAGCGTCGGGACCCAGTACTTC,CASSQAARTSVGTQYF
TRBV5-6,NA,TRBJ1-4,NA,TGTGCCAGCAGCGCCCTACCAGGGGAGGTGGATGAAAAACTGTTTTTT,CASSALPGEVDEKLFF
TRBV29-1,TRBD1,TRBJ1-1,few,TGCAGCGTTGAAGATGAGGGCAGGGGGGTAATTGAAGCTTTCTTT,CSVEDEGRGVIEAFF
TRBV5-1,NA,TRBJ2-1,NA,TGCGCCAGCAGCGACCGGGACATCACATACAATGAGCAGTTCTTC,CASSDRDITYNEQFF
TRBV10-3,TRBD1,TRBJ1-2,few,TGTGCCATCAGTGATGGGGGACAGACTAACTATGGCTACACCTTC,CAISDGGQTNYGYTF
TRBV6-5,TRBD2,TRBJ2-7,NA,TGTGCCAGCAGTTACCGGGTGACGAAGGGACTAGCGGGCTACTACGAGCAGTACTTC,CASSYRVTKGLAGYYEQYF
TRBV29-1,TRBD1,TRBJ2-1,NA,TGCAGCGTTGTGAGACAGGGGGAGGACAATAAGCAGTTCTTC,CSVVRQGEDNKQFF
TRBV6-2/TRBV6-3,NA,TRBJ1-2,NA,TGTGCCAGCAGTTACACAATCTCCAGGGTCCATGGCTACACCTTC,CASSYTISRVHGYTF
TRBV5-1,NA,TRBJ2-3,NA,TGCGCCAGCAGCTTGTATACAGCGGAGAGCACAGATACGCAGTATTTT,CASSLYTAESTDTQYF
TRBV12-3/TRBV12-4,TRBD2,TRBJ2-5,NA,TGTGCCAGCAGTAGGGAGGGACAAGAGACCCAGTACTTC,CASSREGQETQYF
TRBV20-1,TRBD1,TRBJ2-7,NA,TGCAGTGCTAGCCCCCGGGACAGGGGTTACTACGAGCAGTACTTC,CSASPRDRGYYEQYF
TRBV5-1,NA,TRBJ2-5,NA,TGCGCCAGCAGCTTGGTGGCAGGGAGGACCCAGTACTTC,CASSLVAGRTQYF
TRBV9,TRBD2,TRBJ2-1,NA,TGTGCCAGCAGCGCCTCAAGGGCTAGCGGGAACTACAATGAGCAGTTCTTC,CASSASRASGNYNEQFF
TRBV4-1,TRBD2,TRBJ2-5,NA,TGCGCCAGCAGCCGCGCCTGGCGGGGGCAAGAGACCCAGTACTTC,CASSRAWRGQETQYF
TRBV5-1,TRBD2,TRBJ2-3,NA,TGCGCCAGCAGCGTCCTACTAGCGGGGAGCACAGATACGCAGTATTTT,CASSVLLAGSTDTQYF
TRBV6-2/TRBV6-3,NA,TRBJ2-1,NA,TGTGCCAGCAGTTACCCGTTAGGGTTAGACAATGAGCAGTTCTTC,CASSYPLGLDNEQFF
TRBV4-2,NA,TRBJ2-1,few,TGTGCCAGCAGCCAAGATTCGTGGGACTACAATGAGCAGTTCTTC,CASSQDSWDYNEQFF
TRBV5-1,TRBD1,TRBJ2-5,few,TGCGCCAGCAGCTTGCGAGGGGGCTGGGAGACCCAGTACTTC,CASSLRGGWETQYF
TRBV6-6,NA,TRBJ2-2,many,TGTGCCAGCAGTTATCCCAACACCGGGGAGCTGTTTTTT,CASSYPNTGELFF
TRBV10-3,TRBD1,TRBJ2-1,NA,TGTGCCACCCAAGGACAGGGGGCGTCCAGGGAGCAGTTCTTC,CATQGQGASREQFF
TRBV5-1,NA,TRBJ1-2,NA,TGCGCCAGCAGCTCCGGACCAGGGGAAAAAGATGGCTACACCTTC,CASSSGPGEKDGYTF
TRBV4-3,TRBD1,TRBJ2-1,many,TGCGCCAGCAGCCCCCACAGGGGTGAGCAGTTCTTC,CASSPHRGEQFF
TRBV5-1,NA,TRBJ1-5,few,TGCGCCAGCAGCGAGCAGGGTTCCCTTGGCCAGCCCCAGCATTTT,CASSEQGSLGQPQHF
TRBV6-5,TRBD1,TRBJ2-7,once,TGTGCCAGCAGTTCACCCGGGACAGGGGCCGGAGGGCGAGAGCAGTACTTC,CASSSPGTGAGGREQYF
TRBV7-9,NA,TRBJ2-2,few,TGTGCCAGCAGCTTAACCCCGGGGGGCCCCGGGGAGCTGTTTTTT,CASSLTPGGPGELFF
TRBV27,NA,TRBJ1-2,many,TGTGCCAGCAGTTCAGGACTTTATGGCTACACCTTC,CASSSGLYGYTF
TRBV28,TRBD2,TRBJ2-1,few,TGTGCCAGCATCCACGGGACTAGCGGGTACAATGAGCAGTTCTTC,CASIHGTSGYNEQFF
TRBV9,TRBD1,TRBJ2-2,NA,TGTGCCAGCAGCGGACAGGGTTATAGGCTGTTTTTT,CASSGQGYRLFF
TRBV7-9,TRBD1,TRBJ1-1,NA,TGTGCCAGCAGCTCCACCTCGGGACAGCTGAACACTGAAGCTTTCTTT,CASSSTSGQLNTEAFF
TRBV5-1,NA,TRBJ2-7,many,TGCGCCAGCAGCTCAGTGGTAGGGTCCCACGAGCAGTACTTC,CASSSVVGSHEQYF
TRBV6-5,NA,TRBJ2-3,NA,TGTGCCAGCAGTTACGAATACACAGATACGCAGTATTTT,CASSYEYTDTQYF
TRBV11-1,TRBD1,TRBJ2-3,NA,TGTGCCAACAGCAATGACAGGGCTAGCACAGATACGCAGTATTTT,CANSNDRASTDTQYF
TRBV14,NA,TRBJ1-3,few,TGTGCCAGCAGCCAAGTTGGGCGCAGTTACTCTGGAAACACCATATATTTT,CASSQVGRSYSGNTIYF
TRBV12-3/TRBV12-4,NA,TRBJ1-4,NA,TGTGCCAGCACCACCGATCTGGGTAGTGAAAAACTGTTTTTT,CASTTDLGSEKLFF
TRBV12-3/TRBV12-4,NA,TRBJ2-1,few,TGTGCCAGCAGCGCTAGGACCCTACGCAATGAGCAGTTCTTC,CASSARTLRNEQFF